This T cell receptor (beta chain) was retrieved from a study of control samples from healthy donors and cancer patients. Profiled with immunoSEQ multiplex PCR; TCRdb holds only in-frame clones, not every one. This table holds fewer than 90,000 clones, around 95% found once. The CDR3 is 16 amino acids. V gave up 4 bases and J gave up 4 bases; unmatched junction bases: 11. Per germline, CDR1 SGHKS and CDR2 YYEKEE (reference sequence). The chain couples TRBV5-5 to TRBJ1-5; the match to TRBD1 covers 7 bases. The specimen was blood. The TCR comes from a woman between 40 and 55 years old in good health. The CDR3 bases are TGTGCCAGCAGCGGAGGTTGGGCAGGGGGGAATCAGCCCCAGCATTTT. As protein: CASSGGWAGGNQPQHF.